The present T cell receptor beta chain was sequenced within a study of patients and donors after allogeneic stem cell transplantation. Trimming cost V 7 bases and J 1 base; bases outside gene matches: 11. The CDR3 spans 16 residues. MiXCR, run by TCRdb on the RT-PCR reads, gives a single entry per CDR3 protein. The data contain hundreds of thousands of distinct CDR3 sequences, around 16% of them singletons. This clonotype has at least ten counts. This chain uses TRBV12-3 or TRBV12-4 with TRBJ2-3; 7 nucleotides agree with TRBD2. Sequenced material: blood, either unsorted or a sorted T cell fraction (not recorded which). The clonotype was recovered from a human donor who was either an allogeneic HSCT recipient or a stem cell or donor lymphocyte infusion donor (not recorded which). It is not recorded whose cells these are; they may come from a transplant donor. Here the CDR3 DNA reads TGTGCCAGCACCCCTTTAGCGGGTCCCGGCACAGATACGCAGTATTTT. Protein product: CASTPLAGPGTDTQYF.